Presented here are 14 T cell receptor beta chains from one specimen sequenced in a study of blood T cell repertoires in COVID-19. Repertoires were generated with immunoSEQ multiplex PCR, while TCRdb's copy carries only in-frame clones and drops some. The data hold over 20,000 clones, with about 90% observed a single time. Material for sequencing was peripheral blood. All receptors derive from a man in his 70s with acute or convalescent COVID-19.

The chain uses TRBV4-3 and TRBJ2-7; 10 nucleotides line up with TRBD2. The CDR3 runs to 16 residues. J gave up 4 bases and V 6 bases, and 12 bases lay outside the gene matches. The germline CDR1 and CDR2 sequences are LGHNA and YSLEER. The CDR3 region is CASREEYSGGIYEQYF. The CDR3 coding sequence is TGCGCCAGCAGGGAGGAATATAGCGGGGGGATTTACGAGCAGTACTTC.

This clone was seen a few times. J is TRBJ1-2 and V is TRBV5-4; TRBD1 matches 7 bases. The germline V gene has CDR1 SGHNT and CDR2 YYREEE (reference sequence). The CDR3 loop spans 13 amino acids. V trimming: 7 bases; J trimming: 2 bases; junction bases outside the gene matches: 5. The CDR3 DNA reads TGTGCCAGCCAAAAGGGGGCGAACTATGGCTACACCTTC. Its protein product is CASQKGANYGYTF.

This clone has only one observation. This chain links TRBV15 with TRBJ1-2, with D possibly being TRBD1 (5 bases). Per the germline V gene, CDR1 is LNHNV and CDR2 is YYDKDF (reference sequence). V was clipped by 5 bases and J by 8 bases, with 15 bases between them. The CDR3 is 13 amino acids. Here the CDR3 DNA reads TGTGCCACCAGCCCCCACAGGCTTCAGGGCTACACCTTC. This encodes CATSPHRLQGYTF.

The rearrangement joins TRBV27 to TRBJ2-2; 8 bases map to TRBD1. The CDR3 consists of 14 residues. V lost 5 bases to trimming and J lost 7 bases; unmatched junction nucleotides: 6. Germline-derived CDR1 and CDR2 are MNHEY and SMNVEV (reference sequence). CDR3: CASSRDRLGGELFF. CDR3 DNA sequence: TGTGCCAGCAGTCGGGACAGGTTGGGCGGGGAGCTGTTTTTT.

The genes are TRBV19 and TRBJ1-5; tentatively, D is TRBD1 (5 bases). The ends were cut back, 3 bases at V and 7 bases at J, with 10 bases in the middle. CDR1 is LNHDA, CDR2 SQIVND, per germline (reference sequence). The CDR3 totals 13 residues. Here the CDR3 reads CASSMAGLQPQHF. CDR3 DNA: TGTGCCAGTAGTATGGCAGGGCTGCAGCCCCAGCATTTT.

This clone appeared once. CDR3 sequence (DNA): TGTGCCAGCAGCTTAGGGCTACTAGCGGGAGGCCAAGAGACCCAGTACTTC. It is translated as CASSLGLLAGGQETQYF. The chain recombines TRBV11-2 with TRBJ2-5, with TRBD2 matching 12 bases. CDR3 length equals 17 residues. J was trimmed by 1 base and V by 1 base; bases with no gene match: 4. Germline CDR1 is SGHAT and CDR2 is FQNNGV.

The V and J genes are TRBV18 and TRBJ2-6; a weak D match, TRBD1 (6 bases). Deletions cut 8 bases from V and 0 bases from J, with 14 bases between. The length of the CDR3 is 16 residues. CDR1 and CDR2 from the germline V gene are KGHSH and LQKENI. The CDR3 DNA sequence: TGTGCCAGCCGCAGACAGGCTAGCTCTGGGGCCAACGTCCTGACTTTC. Translated: CASRRQASSGANVLTF.

V usage is TRBV2 and J usage is TRBJ1-5; 9 bases match TRBD1. The CDR3 runs to 14 residues. With 5 bases clipped from V and 5 bases from J, the junction kept 4 bases outside the gene matches. The germline CDR1 and CDR2 sequences are SNHLY and FYNNEI. CDR3 in amino acids: CASSLDRGYQPQHF. CDR3 coding DNA: TGTGCCAGCAGTTTGGACAGGGGTTATCAGCCCCAGCATTTT.

The chain couples TRBV7-2 to TRBJ2-1, with D unresolved. V dropped 7 bases and J dropped 9 bases, with 16 bases sitting between them. Germline assignment: CDR1 SGHTA and CDR2 FQGNSA. The CDR3 sequence is 13 residues long. The CDR3 loop reads CASTLLDSIEQFF. CDR3 bases: TGTGCCAGCACCCTCCTTGACTCTATTGAGCAGTTCTTC.

J is TRBJ2-2 and V is TRBV5-1; possible D gene TRBD1, 6 bases. This CDR3 spans 14 amino acids. Trimming shortened V by 1 base and J by 4 bases, and 8 bases separated the two germline ends. CDR1 and CDR2 from the germline V gene are SGHRS and YFSETQ. CDR3 nucleotides: TGCGCCAGCAGCTTGACAGGGTCCACCGGGGAGCTGTTTTTT. Protein product: CASSLTGSTGELFF.

The chain joins TRBV28 to TRBJ1-2, with TRBD1 identical over 9 bases. Germline CDR1 is MDHEN and CDR2 is SYDVKM. The CDR3 contains 15 residues. The V segment lost 5 bases and the J segment 5 bases; nucleotides outside the gene matches: 9. The CDR3 region is CASSVPTGGGYGYTF. CDR3 bases: TGTGCCAGCAGTGTCCCTACAGGGGGCGGGTATGGCTACACCTTC.

The V gene is TRBV27, the J gene TRBJ1-2; D might be TRBD1 (6 bases). Germline V gene data show CDR1 as MNHEY and CDR2 as SMNVEV (reference sequence). V lost 5 bases, J lost 5 bases, and 12 bases lay in between. CDR3 length: 13 residues. The CDR3 DNA is TGTGCCAGCAGTCTACAGGGAATGTATGGCTACACCTTC. Translated, it gives CASSLQGMYGYTF.

The chain links TRBV11-3 to TRBJ2-2; D unresolved. Trimming stripped 6 bases from V and 0 bases from J, with 5 bases between. CDR1 is SGHNT, CDR2 YENEEA, per germline. CDR3 length: 13 residues. CDR3 coding DNA: TGTGCCAGCAGTTCTCCGAACACCGGGGAGCTGTTTTTT. Protein sequence: CASSSPNTGELFF.

The count of this clone is one. The chain couples TRBV2 to TRBJ1-6; D call uncertain. This CDR3 is built from 15 residues. Trimming shortened V by 7 bases and J by 0 bases, and 10 bases separated the two germline ends. Germline V lookup: CDR1 SNHLY, CDR2 FYNNEI. CDR3 residues: CASNQQSSYNSPLHF. In DNA, the CDR3 is TGTGCCAGCAACCAACAGAGCTCCTATAATTCACCCCTCCACTTT.